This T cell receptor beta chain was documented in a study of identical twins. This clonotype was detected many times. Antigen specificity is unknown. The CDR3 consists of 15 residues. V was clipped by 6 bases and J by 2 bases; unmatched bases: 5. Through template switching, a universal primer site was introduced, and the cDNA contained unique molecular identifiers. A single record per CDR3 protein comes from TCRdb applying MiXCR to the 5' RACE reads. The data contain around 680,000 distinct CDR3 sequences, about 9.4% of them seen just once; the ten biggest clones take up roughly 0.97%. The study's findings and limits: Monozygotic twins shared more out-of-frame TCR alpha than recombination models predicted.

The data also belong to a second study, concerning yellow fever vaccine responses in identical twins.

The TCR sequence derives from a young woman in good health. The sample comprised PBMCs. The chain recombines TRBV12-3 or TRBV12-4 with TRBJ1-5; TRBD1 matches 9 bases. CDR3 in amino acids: CASSLDRGGNQPQHF. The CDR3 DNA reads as TGTGCCAGCAGCCTCGACAGGGGGGGCAATCAGCCCCAGCATTTT.